This TCR beta chain was observed in a study of T cell repertoires in cytomegalovirus infection (dated by TCRdb to between 2018 and 2021). Broadly, across the study: Donor HLA type was relevant to the analysis, because carriage of CMV infection together with the matching HLA type was indicated by public TCR beta signatures. Study-level results and caveats: In both this cohort and an independent roughly 330-donor cohort, the cumulative frequency of public TCR beta family members distinguished carriers of CMV infection plus the relevant HLA type. The ex vivo response was dominated by HLA-C-restricted CMV-specific TCR beta clonotypes, and the single most frequent clonotype in two of eight donors was supplied by these HLA-C-restricted clonotypes.

This clonotype was recorded a few times. Its antigen has not been determined. Base qualities were left out, and no much larger clone turns up one base away. CDR3 length: 14 amino acids, cysteine to phenylalanine. The DNA shown is the 42-base CDR3, in frame from base 1. CDR1 and CDR2 are read off the germline V gene (reference sequence) as SEHNR and FQNEAQ. V is reduced by 5 bases and J by 8 bases, leaving a spacing of 18 bases between them. For sequencing, an Illumina HiSeq 1500 was employed. TCRdb's own reprocessing of the public reads used fastp at Q25 and MiXCR and kept productive beta chains. Each CDR3 protein gets just one entry, which takes the most common genes and DNA from the rows behind it. The sample records approximately 500,000 distinct CDR3 sequences, about 25% of which are singletons. The top ten clones comprise over 10% of the sample.

The clonotype originates from a human donor in good health (CMV status not recorded). Some clones in this sample may be carry-over from other donors' samples. The source material was PBMCs. The chain employs TRBV7-9 and TRBJ1-1, with a tentative D gene TRBD1 over 5 matching bases. CDR3 region: CASSLQSGFEEAFF. The DNA sequence is TGTGCCAGCAGCCTGCAATCAGGGTTTGAAGAAGCTTTCTTT.